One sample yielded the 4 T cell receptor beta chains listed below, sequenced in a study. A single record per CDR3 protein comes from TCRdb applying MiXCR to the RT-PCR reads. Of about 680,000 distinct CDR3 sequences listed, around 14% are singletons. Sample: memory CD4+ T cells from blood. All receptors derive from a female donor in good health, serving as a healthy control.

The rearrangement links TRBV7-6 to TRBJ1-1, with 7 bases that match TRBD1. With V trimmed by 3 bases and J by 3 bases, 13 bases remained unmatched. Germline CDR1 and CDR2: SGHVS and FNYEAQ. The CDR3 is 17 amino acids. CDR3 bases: TGTGCCAGCAGCTTCCCCGGAGGGGGCCGAAGGGACACTGAAGCTTTCTTT. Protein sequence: CASSFPGGGRRDTEAFF.

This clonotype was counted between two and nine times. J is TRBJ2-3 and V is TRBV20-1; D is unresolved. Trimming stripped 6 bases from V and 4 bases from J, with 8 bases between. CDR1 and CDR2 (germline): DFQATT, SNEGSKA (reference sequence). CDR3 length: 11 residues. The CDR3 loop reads CSAAISDTQYF. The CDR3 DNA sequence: TGCAGTGCAGCTATATCAGATACGCAGTATTTT.

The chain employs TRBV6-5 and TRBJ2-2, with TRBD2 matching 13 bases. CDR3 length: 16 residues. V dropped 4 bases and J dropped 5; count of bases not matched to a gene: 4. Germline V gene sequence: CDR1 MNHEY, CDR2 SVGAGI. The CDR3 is CASSSGLAGITGELFF. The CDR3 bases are TGTGCCAGCAGTTCGGGACTAGCGGGGATAACCGGGGAGCTGTTTTTT.

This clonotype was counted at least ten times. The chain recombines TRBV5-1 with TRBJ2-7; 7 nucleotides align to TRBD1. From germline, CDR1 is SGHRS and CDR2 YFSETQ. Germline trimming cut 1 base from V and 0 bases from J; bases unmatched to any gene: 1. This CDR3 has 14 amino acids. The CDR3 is CASSLYRGSYEQYF. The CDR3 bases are TGCGCCAGCAGCTTGTACAGGGGCTCCTACGAGCAGTACTTC.